This T cell receptor beta chain stems from a study of T cell responses to AZD1222 COVID-19 vaccine. Note on this clone: Its antigen is unidentified.

Per germline, CDR1 LGHDT and CDR2 YNNKEL (reference sequence). There are 15 residues in the CDR3. V was shortened by 0 bases and J by 8 bases, with 11 bases between the two germline ends. Study-wide points: The sample set comprised mostly white British donors with more females, and clonal diversity was possibly underestimated.

This table comes from immunoSEQ multiplex PCR, and its TCRdb copy is limited to in-frame clones, with some not included. This table has 65,000 to 85,000 clones, 90% appearing once. The chain uses TRBV3-1 (or the pseudogene TRBV3-2) and TRBJ1-6; no clear D. The source is an adult in good health. The specimen comprised peripheral blood, sampled on day 0 of AZD1222 vaccination. The CDR3 is CASSQDWPVYSPLHF. The CDR3 region has the DNA TGTGCCAGCAGCCAAGATTGGCCGGTGTATTCACCCCTCCACTTT.